Given below is one T cell receptor beta chain in context. V lost 3 bases and J lost 0; bases outside the gene matches: 3. Germline V gene sequence: CDR1 LNHDA, CDR2 SQIVND (reference sequence). This CDR3 has 17 residues. Clones were read by immunoSEQ multiplex PCR, and TCRdb kept only the in-frame ones, dropping some. Among 90,000 to 120,000 clones, 89% were seen once, and the ten largest hold roughly 4.9%. The data stem from a study of blood T cell repertoires in COVID-19. The V call is TRBV19, the J call TRBJ2-6; 9 bases are shared with TRBD1. The sequence was obtained from a man aged 40-50 years with active or convalescent COVID-19. Material: peripheral blood. CDR3 nucleotides: TGTGCCAGTAGTATCGGGGACAGGGCCTCTGGGGCCAACGTCCTGACTTTC. Its protein is CASSIGDRASGANVLTF.